Following are 32 T cell receptor beta chains from one sample sequenced in a study of cytomegalovirus exposure and HLA in healthy donors. Profiled with immunoSEQ multiplex PCR; TCRdb holds only in-frame clones, not every one. The table includes about 120,000 clones, approximately 86% detected once. Sequenced input: PBMCs. The receptors were sampled from a young man in good health and CMV-seropositive.

The V gene is TRBV6-1, the J gene TRBJ1-1; D is unresolved. Trimming removed 4 bases at V and 0 bases at J, with 15 bases between. CDR3 size: 16 residues. Germline assignment: CDR1 MNHNS and CDR2 SASEGT. This chain's CDR3 is CASSVTRGVLNTEAFF. In DNA form, the CDR3 reads TGTGCCAGCAGTGTAACCCGGGGAGTCTTGAACACTGAAGCTTTCTTT.

The chain has TRBV28 and TRBJ1-5; D gene uncertain. The CDR3 runs to 13 residues. V dropped 4 bases and J dropped 2 bases, with 6 bases sitting between them. Germline values: CDR1 MDHEN, CDR2 SYDVKM. CDR3 residues: CASSSRGNQPQHF. The CDR3 DNA follows: TGTGCCAGCAGTTCCCGGGGCAATCAGCCCCAGCATTTT.

The chain employs TRBV7-2 and TRBJ1-2; D might be TRBD1 (5 bases). V was shortened by 1 base and J by 4 bases, with 13 bases between the two germline ends. Germline V gives CDR1 SGHTA, CDR2 FQGNSA. There are 15 residues in the CDR3. CDR3 DNA sequence: TGTGCCAGCAGCTTAGGCAGGGCAACAATCTATGGCTACACCTTC. It translates to CASSLGRATIYGYTF.

The chain couples TRBV5-4 to TRBJ2-3, with D tentatively TRBD2 (6 bases). The CDR3 consists of 16 residues. The ends were cut back, 1 base at V and 6 bases at J, with 18 bases in the middle. Germline V gene lookup returns CDR1 SGHNT and CDR2 YYREEE (reference sequence). The DNA of the CDR3 is TGTGCCAGCAGCTTGCCGCCTTCGGGGGAGCTGGATACGCAGTATTTT. It yields the protein CASSLPPSGELDTQYF.

The chain has TRBV6-1 and TRBJ2-1, with 10 bases identical to TRBD2. Germline CDR1 is MNHNS and CDR2 is SASEGT. The J segment lost 8 bases and the V segment lost 6 bases, leaving 7 bases of the junction unmatched. The CDR3 has 14 residues. The CDR3 sequence: CASRMGLATYEQFF. CDR3 coding DNA: TGTGCCAGCAGGATGGGACTAGCGACTTATGAGCAGTTCTTC.

The chain employs TRBV5-4 and TRBJ1-1; unclear D gene. The V end lost 0 bases, the J end lost 0 bases, and 6 bases lay between the germline ends. The germline CDR1 and CDR2 sequences are SGHNT and YYREEE (reference sequence). This CDR3 is 14 amino acids long. The DNA for the CDR3 is TGTGCCAGCAGCTTGGACAGCATGAACACTGAAGCTTTCTTT. This codes for CASSLDSMNTEAFF. The full variable domain, rest sourced from reference TRBV5-4 and TRBJ1-1, is ETGVTQSPTHLIKTRGQQVTLRCSSQSGHNTVSWYQQALGQGPQFIFQYYREEENGRGNFPPRFSGLQFPNYSSELNVNALELDDSALYLCASSLDSMNTEAFFGQGTRLTVV.

This clone was observed once. This chain connects TRBV29-1 to TRBJ2-3; TRBD2 agrees at 7 bases. Trimming removed 5 bases from V and 2 bases from J; junction bases left unmatched: 7. Per the germline V gene, CDR1 is SQVTM and CDR2 is ANQGSEA. The CDR3 contains 14 residues. CDR3 DNA sequence: TGCAGCGTTTGGGTGGGAGGGGTCACAGATACGCAGTATTTT. It is translated as CSVWVGGVTDTQYF.

V is TRBV2 and J is TRBJ1-5; TRBD1 agrees at 8 bases. V trimming: 5 bases; J trimming: 5 bases; junction bases outside the gene matches: 8. The germline V gene encodes CDR1 SNHLY and CDR2 FYNNEI. The CDR3 totals 15 residues. The CDR3 spells CASSFQGARDQPQHF. The CDR3 DNA reads TGTGCCAGCAGTTTTCAGGGGGCTCGGGATCAGCCCCAGCATTTT.

This CDR3 is CASSPELLREQYF. In DNA, the CDR3 is TGTGCCAGCTCACCAGAGTTACTACGCGAGCAGTACTTC. This chain links TRBV18 with TRBJ2-7, with unresolved D. The V gene's germline CDR1 is KGHSH and CDR2 LQKENI. This CDR3 is built from 13 residues. Trimming left V 2 bases short and J 6 bases short, with 11 bases between.

This chain joins TRBV5-8 and TRBJ2-5, with D unresolved. This CDR3 has 13 residues. Germline assignment: CDR1 SGHTS and CDR2 YDEGEE. The V and J ends lost 0 bases and 3 bases respectively, with 6 bases between them. The chain's CDR3 is CASSLGSKETQYF. The DNA of the CDR3 is TGTGCCAGCAGCTTGGGTAGTAAAGAGACCCAGTACTTC.

The V gene is TRBV30, the J gene TRBJ1-2, with D possibly matching TRBD1 (6 bases). V was cut by 8 bases and J by 4 bases, with 26 bases left in between. The germline CDR1 and CDR2 sequences are GTSNPN and SVGIG (reference sequence). The CDR3 runs 16 residues. CDR3 in DNA: TGTGCCCGGGGAGGGACATCTGCACCTTTTAGCTATGGCTACACCTTC. Protein sequence: CARGGTSAPFSYGYTF.

This chain uses TRBV2 with TRBJ2-3; 7 bases line up with TRBD2. Germline lookup yields CDR1 SNHLY and CDR2 FYNNEI. Germline trimming cut 4 bases from V and 0 bases from J; bases unmatched to any gene: 10. CDR3 length: 17 residues. The CDR3 sequence is CASSGEGSSVSTDTQYF. As DNA, the CDR3 is TGTGCCAGCAGTGGGGAGGGGAGCAGCGTTAGCACAGATACGCAGTATTTT.

This chain joins TRBV19 and TRBJ2-7; the D is unclear. This CDR3 has 14 amino acids. Germline V gene data show CDR1 as LNHDA and CDR2 as SQIVND (reference sequence). The ends were cut back, 6 bases at V and 0 bases at J, with 12 bases in the middle. The CDR3 loop is CASSIPGNSYEQYF. CDR3 in DNA: TGTGCCAGTAGCATCCCAGGAAACTCCTACGAGCAGTACTTC.

This sequence joins TRBV5-1 and TRBJ2-1; 7 bases map to TRBD1. The junction had 9 bases not matched to a gene; V was cut back by 3 bases and J by 0 bases. The CDR3 extends over 17 amino acids. Germline values: CDR1 SGHRS, CDR2 YFSETQ. DNA for the CDR3: TGCGCCAGCAGCTCCCTCTATGGACAGGACTCCTACAATGAGCAGTTCTTC. Its protein product is CASSSLYGQDSYNEQFF. The full variable domain, rest sourced from reference TRBV5-1 and TRBJ2-1, is KAGVTQTPRYLIKTRGQQVTLSCSPISGHRSVSWYQQTPGQGLQFLFEYFSETQRNKGNFPGRFSGRQFSNSRSEMNVSTLELGDSALYLCASSSLYGQDSYNEQFFGPGTRLTVL.

The chain employs TRBV14 and TRBJ2-2, with 8 bases identical to TRBD1. The CDR3 covers 17 residues. Germline V CDR1 and CDR2: SGHDN, FVKESK. J was trimmed by 6 bases and V by 0 bases; bases with no gene match: 9. The CDR3 region is CASSQDSSQGAAGELFF. The CDR3 bases are TGTGCCAGCAGCCAAGATTCCTCCCAGGGGGCGGCCGGGGAGCTGTTTTTT.

The chain uses TRBV27 and TRBJ2-7, with 10 bases identical to TRBD1. The CDR3 covers 14 residues. V shed 3 bases, J shed 3 bases, and the junction held 2 bases outside the gene matches. In germline, CDR1 is MNHEY, CDR2 SMNVEV (reference sequence). CDR3 nucleotides: TGTGCCAGCAGTTTCCGGACAGGGGGCTACGAGCAGTACTTC. Its translation is CASSFRTGGYEQYF.

CDR3 sequence: CAWSVRGTFQPQHF. The DNA for the CDR3 is TGTGCCTGGAGTGTACGGGGAACTTTCCAGCCCCAGCATTTT. V is TRBV30 and J is TRBJ1-5; unclear D gene. The CDR3 runs to 14 residues. V was shortened by 0 bases and J by 7 bases, with 13 bases between the two germline ends. Germline loops: CDR1 GTSNPN, CDR2 SVGIG (reference sequence).

The rearrangement links TRBV28 to TRBJ1-2; D ambiguous. There are 14 residues in the CDR3. V gave up 2 bases and J gave up 3 bases, with 10 bases separating them. Germline lookup yields CDR1 MDHEN and CDR2 SYDVKM. CDR3 protein: CASSLRRSYYGYTF. DNA of the CDR3: TGTGCCAGCAGTTTACGTCGCAGTTACTATGGCTACACCTTC.

In this sample, this clone turned up once. J is TRBJ1-6 and V is TRBV9, with TRBD1 matching 10 bases. V shed 3 bases, J shed 7 bases, and the junction held 4 bases outside the gene matches. The germline V gene encodes CDR1 SGDLS and CDR2 YYNGEE. The CDR3 totals 15 residues. DNA of the CDR3: TGTGCCAGCAGCGGACAGGGGGCGCGGAATTCACCCCTCCACTTT. Translating gives CASSGQGARNSPLHF.

This sequence joins TRBV5-1 and TRBJ1-1; a weak D match, TRBD1 (5 bases). Germline V gene data show CDR1 as SGHRS and CDR2 as YFSETQ. V lost 4 bases, J lost 0 bases, and 16 bases lay in between. The CDR3 has 16 amino acids. The CDR3 is CASSAQGLGMNTEAFF. CDR3 coding DNA: TGCGCCAGCAGCGCGCAGGGCTTGGGGATGAACACTGAAGCTTTCTTT.

The chain links TRBV28 to TRBJ2-3; 9 bases map to TRBD1. V trimming: 1 base; J trimming: 6 bases; junction bases outside the gene matches: 8. This CDR3 has 16 residues. Germline CDR1 MDHEN, CDR2 SYDVKM. CDR3: CASSLFPGQGLDTQYF. CDR3 DNA: TGTGCCAGCAGTTTATTCCCGGGACAGGGCCTGGATACGCAGTATTTT.

There are a few counts of this clone. J is TRBJ2-7 and V is TRBV6-5; perhaps TRBD2 as D (7 bases). Trimming took 10 bases from V and 3 from J, leaving 16 bases between them. There are 13 residues in the CDR3. Germline CDR1 is MNHEY and CDR2 is SVGAGI. CDR3 loop: CATQGGNHYEQYF. Here the CDR3 DNA reads TGTGCCACACAGGGAGGGAACCACTACGAGCAGTACTTC.

V gene TRBV6-1 combines with J gene TRBJ1-1, with D perhaps TRBD1 (6 bases). V was trimmed by 6 bases and J by 7 bases, leaving 15 bases between them. The CDR3 has 13 amino acids. The germline CDR1 and CDR2 sequences are MNHNS and SASEGT. CDR3 amino acids: CASRGTRGREAFF. The CDR3 nucleotides are TGTGCCAGCAGGGGCACCAGGGGACGTGAAGCTTTCTTT.

In DNA, the CDR3 is TGCTCCGGTGGTGCAGATACGCAGTATTTT. As protein: CSGGADTQYF. The J gene is TRBJ2-3, the V gene TRBV29-1; D not certain. The germline gives CDR1 SQVTM, CDR2 ANQGSEA. The CDR3 consists of 10 residues.

CDR3 coding DNA: TGCGCCAGCAGCTTGGAAGGCAGGGGGGACACTGAAGCTTTCTTT. Its translation: CASSLEGRGDTEAFF. This chain uses TRBV5-1 with TRBJ1-1; 7 bases are a match to TRBD1. Germline V gene data show CDR1 as SGHRS and CDR2 as YFSETQ. The CDR3 is 15 residues long. The V and J ends lost 0 bases and 3 bases, in that order; junction bases with no gene match: 5.

The chain links TRBV9 to TRBJ1-1; TRBD1 might be the D (5 bases). The germline CDR1 and CDR2 sequences are SGDLS and YYNGEE. This CDR3 has 16 amino acids. V was clipped by 5 bases and J by 5 bases, with 22 bases between them. The CDR3 is CASSGVGAGIGTEAFF. In DNA form, the CDR3 reads TGTGCCAGCAGTGGGGTAGGGGCAGGGATTGGTACTGAAGCTTTCTTT.

The rearrangement uses TRBV28 and TRBJ1-1; D ambiguous. V lost 8 bases, J lost 4 bases, and 17 bases lay in between. CDR1 is MDHEN, CDR2 SYDVKM, per germline. This CDR3 comprises 14 residues. The CDR3 coding sequence is TGTGCCAGCCCTCCCCACACGGGGAGCACTGAAGCTTTCTTT. Translation: CASPPHTGSTEAFF.

The CDR3 DNA reads as TGCGCCAGCAGCTACAATACAGGGGGCACTGAAGCTTTCTTT. This gives the protein CASSYNTGGTEAFF. The V and J genes are TRBV5-1 and TRBJ1-1; 8 bases are a match to TRBD1. The V gene end was trimmed by 3 bases and the J gene end by 4 bases; junction bases not matched to a gene: 5. The germline V gene encodes CDR1 SGHRS and CDR2 YFSETQ. This CDR3 has 14 residues.

The V call is TRBV4-2, the J call TRBJ1-1, with 9 bases lining up with TRBD1. V was pared by 3 bases and J by 7 bases, with 12 bases of the junction left unmatched. CDR1 is LGHNA and CDR2 is YNFKEQ in the germline V gene. CDR3 length: 16 amino acids. Here the CDR3 reads CASSQGQGINKDEAFF. CDR3 nucleotide sequence: TGTGCCAGCAGCCAGGGACAGGGAATAAACAAGGATGAAGCTTTCTTT.

The V and J genes are TRBV15 and TRBJ1-1; 10 nucleotides agree with TRBD1. J was trimmed by 11 bases and V by 0 bases; bases with no gene match: 6. The germline gives CDR1 LNHNV, CDR2 YYDKDF (reference sequence). This CDR3 spans 14 amino acids. The CDR3 loop is CATSRDGVTGGAFF. The CDR3 nucleotides read TGTGCCACCAGCAGAGATGGAGTGACAGGGGGCGCTTTCTTT.

The sample holds a few counts of this clone. The V and J genes are TRBV6-5 and TRBJ1-6, with D hard to call. V lost 0 bases and J 14 bases, leaving 11 bases between the germline ends. There are 13 residues in the CDR3. The germline V gene has CDR1 MNHEY and CDR2 SVGAGI. Written as DNA, the CDR3 is TGTGCCAGCAGTTACTCGAGGGTTGCGACCCTCCACTTT. Protein sequence: CASSYSRVATLHF.

The J gene is TRBJ1-6, the V gene TRBV4-3, with D possibly TRBD1 on 6 matching bases. Looked up from germline, CDR1 is LGHNA and CDR2 is YSLEER. Trimming shortened V by 4 bases and J by 9 bases, and 13 bases separated the two germline ends. CDR3 size: 14 residues. The CDR3: CASSRAGVASPLHF. The CDR3 DNA follows: TGCGCCAGCAGCCGGGCAGGGGTGGCTTCACCCCTCCACTTT.